This T cell receptor beta chain was recorded in a study of cytomegalovirus exposure and HLA in healthy donors. Study results and caveats: The study dropped some indistinguishable V segments, TRBV6-2 and TRBV6-3 among them. A later analysis, which compared TCR beta chains of equal frequency, found the HLA-associated ones more clonally expanded. The study designated around 150 TCR beta chains cytomegalovirus-associated.

Comments on this clone: The target antigen is unknown.

The PCR ran on 60 Vbeta and 13 Jbeta primers. TCRdb's table, derived via immunoSEQ multiplex PCR, lists solely in-frame clones and lacks some. The sample has 96,000 or so clones, about 70% seen once; the top ten hold 2.5% to 3%. While unrecorded immune exposures were likely, the donors were nominally healthy when sampled. The CDR3 consists of 17 residues. Germline V gene data show CDR1 as LNHNV and CDR2 as YYDKDF (reference sequence). V was trimmed by 0 bases and J by 2 bases, leaving 11 bases between them. Source material: PBMCs. The chain links TRBV15 to TRBJ2-6; D is perhaps TRBD2 (6 bases). This receptor was obtained from a female donor in good health and CMV-seropositive. As DNA, the CDR3 is TGTGCCACCAGCAGAGAGGGGGGAGCGACTGGGGCCAACGTCCTGACTTTC. As protein: CATSREGGATGANVLTF.